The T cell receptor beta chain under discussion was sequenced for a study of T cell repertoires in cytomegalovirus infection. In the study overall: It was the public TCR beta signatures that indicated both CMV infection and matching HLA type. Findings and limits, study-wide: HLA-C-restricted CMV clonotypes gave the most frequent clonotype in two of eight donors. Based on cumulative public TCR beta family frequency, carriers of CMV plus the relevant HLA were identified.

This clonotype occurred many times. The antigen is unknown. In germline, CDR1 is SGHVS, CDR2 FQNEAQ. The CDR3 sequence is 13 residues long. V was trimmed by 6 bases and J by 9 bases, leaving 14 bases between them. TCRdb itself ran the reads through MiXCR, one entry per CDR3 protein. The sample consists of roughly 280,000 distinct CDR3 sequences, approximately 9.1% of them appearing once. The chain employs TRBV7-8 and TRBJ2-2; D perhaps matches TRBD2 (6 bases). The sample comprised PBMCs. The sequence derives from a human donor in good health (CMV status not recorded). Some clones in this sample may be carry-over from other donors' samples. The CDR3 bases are TGTGCCAGCAGTCGTGCGGAGGGGAGGGAGCTGTTTTTT. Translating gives CASSRAEGRELFF.